Following are 8 T cell receptor beta chains from one sample sequenced in a study of siplizumab effects on memory and regulatory T cells. Method: immunoSEQ multiplex PCR; TCRdb's copy keeps in-frame clones and lacks some. The data hold some 100,000 clones, with roughly 94% observed a single time. Sequencing used Tregs sorted from blood. These receptors all stem from a human donor in good health.

The chain carries TRBV7-9 and TRBJ2-2; 7 positions agree with TRBD2. Germline V gene data show CDR1 as SEHNR and CDR2 as FQNEAQ (reference sequence). The CDR3 totals 17 residues. V shed 8 bases and J 1 base; nucleotides not matched to a gene: 13. The CDR3 sequence: CASLSRLAGENTGELFF. Written as DNA, the CDR3 is TGTGCCAGCCTTTCTCGACTGGCGGGAGAGAACACCGGGGAGCTGTTTTTT.

This rearrangement joins TRBV18 to TRBJ1-1; D is unclear. This CDR3 region has 16 residues. V gave up 3 bases and J gave up 0 bases, with 14 bases separating them. CDR1 and CDR2 (germline): KGHSH, LQKENI. The DNA for the CDR3 is TGTGCCAGCTCACCCCCTCCGACGGCGGTGAACACTGAAGCTTTCTTT. This encodes CASSPPPTAVNTEAFF.

The chain carries TRBV27 and TRBJ2-3; D is ambiguous. CDR1 MNHEY and CDR2 SMNVEV come from the germline V gene (reference sequence). This CDR3 is 16 amino acids long. With 5 bases removed from V and 2 bases from J, the gap between germline ends came to 17 bases. The CDR3 here is CASSARQRRYTDTQYF. The CDR3 DNA sequence: TGTGCCAGCAGTGCCCGGCAGAGAAGATACACAGATACGCAGTATTTT.

The chain links TRBV6-7 to TRBJ2-7; maybe TRBD2 (7 bases). TRBV6-7 is identified as an open reading frame with a role that is uncertain. V lost 0 bases and J lost 4, with 16 bases in between. The CDR3 is 16 amino acids. CDR3 bases: TGTGCCAGCAGTTACTCGAGGCGGGGGCCTATGTACGAGCAGTACTTC. Residues: CASSYSRRGPMYEQYF.

The chain links TRBV5-3 to TRBJ2-1, with 11 bases aligning to TRBD2. TRBV5-3 is treated as an ORF (open reading frame) with a function not yet certain. Trimming took 1 base from V and 7 from J; bases not matched to a gene: 4. The CDR3 covers 15 residues. The CDR3 DNA is TGTGCCAGAAGCTTGCGACTAGCGGGATGGAATGAGCAGTTCTTC. It codes for CARSLRLAGWNEQFF.

This clone has just a few counts. The rearrangement joins TRBV5-1 to TRBJ2-5, with unresolved D. V dropped 0 bases and J dropped 2 bases, with 2 bases sitting between them. CDR1 and CDR2 from the germline V gene are SGHRS and YFSETQ. The CDR3 is 12 amino acids. The DNA for the CDR3 is TGCGCCAGCAGCTTGGGGCAAGAGACCCAGTACTTC. Its translation: CASSLGQETQYF.

This clone was found a few times. The chain employs TRBV5-6 and TRBJ2-3, with 12 bases aligning to TRBD1. Per germline, CDR1 SGHDT and CDR2 YYEEEE. Unmatched junction bases numbered 5, after V lost 3 bases and J lost 6 bases. The CDR3 has 15 amino acids. CDR3: CASSWGTGGGDTQYF. Here the CDR3 DNA reads TGTGCCAGCAGCTGGGGGACAGGGGGCGGTGATACGCAGTATTTT.

This chain links TRBV7-3 with TRBJ2-1; the match to TRBD2 covers 9 bases. CDR3 size: 16 residues. Germline lookup yields CDR1 SGHTA and CDR2 FQGTGA. Trimming at V came to 5 bases and at J to 4 bases, leaving 9 bases not matched to a gene. DNA for the CDR3: TGTGCCAGCAGCCTCTGGTCCACTAGCGGGTACAATGAGCAGTTCTTC. Translated: CASSLWSTSGYNEQFF.